This T cell receptor (beta chain) was identified in a study of regulatory T cells in long-lasting Graves disease. Study-wide results and caveats: Whereas new patients shared roughly 910 public clonotypes, persistent patients shared more, at about 2,500. TRBV28, TRBJ1-2 and TRBJ2-5 were segments that persistent disease favored.

Combining iRepertoire HTBI primers with Arm-PCR of CDR3 regions, the authors built TCR beta libraries. Original processing methods: Across the samples, identification revealed some 59 TRBV and around 13 TRBJ segments. MiXCR, applied by TCRdb to the multiplex PCR reads, yields one record per CDR3 protein. It is TCRdb's table, rather than the study itself, that gives the V and J calls and clone size. The sample lists under 450,000 distinct CDR3 sequences, roughly 25% occurring once. As for time point: persistent/refractory GD, antithyroid drugs over 5 years with positive TRAb. With RNA extracted from PBMCs as input, the TCR library was made. As regards this clonotype: Antigen unknown.

The CDR3 consists of 14 residues. V was cut by 4 bases and J by 4 bases, with 11 bases left in between. The germline gives CDR1 SEHNR, CDR2 FQNEAQ (reference sequence). This receptor was identified in a woman aged 40 to 49 with Graves disease. The rearrangement joins TRBV7-9 to TRBJ1-3; TRBD1 might be the D (6 bases). Specimen: peripheral blood mononuclear cells (PBMCs), collected when the disease was refractory, from a patient treated with antithyroid drugs. CDR3 protein: CASSSLDSGNTIYF. Here the CDR3 DNA reads TGTGCCAGCAGCTCCTTGGACAGCGGAAACACCATATATTTT. Drawing the rest from reference TRBV7-9 and TRBJ1-3, the complete variable domain is DTGVSQNPRHKITKRGQNVTFRCDPISEHNRLYWYRQTLGQGPEFLTYFQNEAQLEKSRLLSDRFSAERPKGSFSTLEIQRTEQGDSAMYLCASSSLDSGNTIYFGEGSWLTVV.